This T cell receptor beta chain was retrieved from a study of identical twins. General study findings and limits: There is a chance that invariant MAIT and iNKT cells partially muddied zero-insertion analyses. Alpha sequences out of frame and shared by twins had excess low generation probability. Abundant cord blood beta clonotypes carried fewer insertions; memory repertoires showed none.

cDNA molecules carried unique molecular identifiers, and template switching added a universal primer site. TCRdb re-called the 5' RACE reads with MiXCR, one entry per CDR3 protein. The table lists hundreds of thousands of distinct CDR3 sequences, around 5.7% of them singletons, with roughly 1.6% in the top ten. The CDR3 spans 11 residues. Per the germline V gene, CDR1 is MNHEY and CDR2 is SVGAGI. Deletions cut 4 bases from V and 8 bases from J, with 8 bases between. Regarding this clonotype: Its antigen remains unidentified. This could be a read error, since a much larger clone is one nucleotide away. The CDR3 carries no conserved terminal phenylalanine or tryptophan, so it likely arises from a read error.

The sequence derives from a man aged 18 to 29 in good health. Sequencing was done on a sample of naive T cells sorted from blood. The rearrangement joins TRBV6-5 to TRBJ1-1; D is unresolved. CDR3 in DNA: TGTGCCAGCAGTTTATTAGGGGAAGCTTTCTAT. Residues: CASSLLGEAFY.